Listed here are 10 T cell receptor beta chains from one sample, sequenced in a study of T-cell reconstitution after alpha-beta-depleted transplantation in children. Unique molecular identifiers were incorporated into the prepared TCRbeta library. TCRdb ran MiXCR on the PCR reads and lists one entry per CDR3 protein. The sample lists approximately 520,000 distinct CDR3 sequences; about an eighth were seen once. Sequencing used PBMCs, mostly from graft donor cells, obtained 180 days after TCRalphabeta/CD19-depleted stem cell transplant. All receptors come from a female patient between 2 and 15 years old who had a stem cell transplant for aplastic anemia, so the T cells may come from the graft donor.

This chain links TRBV3-1 with TRBJ2-5; D might be TRBD1 (6 bases). Germline CDR1 LGHDT, CDR2 YNNKEL (reference sequence). The CDR3 contains 15 residues. Trimming took off 4 bases at V and 3 bases at J, with 15 bases between the two ends. The CDR3 loop is CASSRRLGDKETQYF. For the CDR3, the DNA is TGTGCCAGCAGCCGCCGATTAGGGGACAAAGAGACCCAGTACTTC.

This clonotype was seen more than once but under ten times. V gene TRBV12-3 or TRBV12-4 combines with J gene TRBJ1-3; 7 nucleotides match TRBD1. V shed 6 bases and J 4 bases; nucleotides not matched to a gene: 6. The CDR3 has 14 amino acids. CDR3 in amino acids: CASRPTGTGNTIYF. CDR3 nucleotides: TGTGCCAGCAGGCCGACAGGGACAGGAAACACCATATATTTT.

This clonotype has just a few counts. This rearrangement joins TRBV2 to TRBJ2-5; D perhaps matches TRBD1 (6 bases). V lost 0 bases and J 5 bases, leaving 13 bases between the germline ends. Germline V gene sequence: CDR1 SNHLY, CDR2 FYNNEI. The CDR3 spans 15 residues. CDR3 loop: CASSEAQTGKETQYF. In DNA, the CDR3 is TGTGCCAGCAGTGAAGCACAGACAGGAAAGGAGACCCAGTACTTC. The complete variable domain, with remaining parts taken from reference TRBV2 and TRBJ2-5, reads EPEVTQTPSHQVTQMGQEVILRCVPISNHLYFYWYRQILGQKVEFLVSFYNNEISEKSEIFDDQFSVERPDGSNFTLKIRSTKLEDSAMYFCASSEAQTGKETQYFGPGTRLLVL.

The chain employs TRBV15 and TRBJ2-5; 8 bases line up with TRBD1. The CDR3 runs to 14 residues. Per germline, CDR1 LNHNV and CDR2 YYDKDF (reference sequence). J lost 2 bases, V lost 5 bases, and 4 bases had no gene match. The chain's CDR3 is CATSAHRGQETQYF. The CDR3 bases are TGTGCCACCAGCGCCCACAGGGGGCAAGAGACCCAGTACTTC.

This clonotype turned up a few times. V gene TRBV20-1 combines with J gene TRBJ2-2; D ambiguous. CDR1 and CDR2 (germline): DFQATT, SNEGSKA (reference sequence). V was clipped by 3 bases and J by 2 bases, with 13 bases between them. CDR3 size: 15 residues. As DNA, the CDR3 is TGCAGTGCTAGTGGCCAGATGAAAAACACCGGGGAGCTGTTTTTT. It specifies CSASGQMKNTGELFF.

The chain links TRBV6-6 to TRBJ1-5, with D perhaps matching TRBD1 (6 bases). The V gene's germline CDR1 is MNHNY and CDR2 SVGAGI (reference sequence). Trimming left V 6 bases short and J 15 bases short, with 18 bases between. The CDR3 has 12 residues. CDR3 bases: TGTGCCAGCAGGCAATGGGGGGCAAGTCTGCATTTT. This codes for CASRQWGASLHF.

In its sample, this clonotype was seen many times. V and J are TRBV4-3 and TRBJ1-4; no clear D gene. V was shortened by 0 bases and J by 0 bases, with 11 bases between the two germline ends. Germline V gene data show CDR1 as LGHNA and CDR2 as YSLEER. The CDR3 consists of 17 residues. CDR3 amino acids: CASSQESWLSTNEKLFF. CDR3 coding DNA: TGCGCCAGCAGCCAAGAATCTTGGCTATCAACTAATGAAAAACTGTTTTTT.

Comments on this clonotype: A junction boundary mismatches the germline segment, possibly from a read error. CDR3 in amino acids: CASRLGQGGELFF. CDR3 sequence (DNA): TGTGCCAGCAGATTAGGACAGGGCGGGGAGCTGTTTTTT. J is TRBJ2-2 and V is TRBV7-2, with 8 bases lining up with TRBD1. The CDR3 sequence is 13 residues long. Germline CDR1 SGHTA, CDR2 FQGNSA.

This clonotype turned up a few times. This sequence joins TRBV5-5 and TRBJ2-7; D uncertain. V was pared by 5 bases and J by 2 bases, with 11 bases between. Germline V gives CDR1 SGHKS, CDR2 YYEKEE (reference sequence). The CDR3 consists of 13 residues. CDR3 sequence (DNA): TGTGCCAGCAGTCCCTCGGGTCCCTACGAGCAGTACGTC. Translating it yields CASSPSGPYEQYV.

The J gene is TRBJ2-3, the V gene TRBV28, with D perhaps TRBD1 (6 bases). Trimming shortened V by 5 bases and J by 5 bases, and 14 bases separated the two germline ends. Germline V CDR1 and CDR2: MDHEN, SYDVKM. There are 14 residues in the CDR3. In DNA, the CDR3 is TGTGCCAGCAGTGAGACAGGATTTTTAGATACGCAGTATTTT. Its translation is CASSETGFLDTQYF.